This T cell receptor (beta chain) is drawn from a study of T cell responses to AZD1222 COVID-19 vaccine. Whole-study results and caveats: At study baseline, merely several AZD1222 recipients were seropositive. Clonal diversity may have been underestimated in mostly white British donors. Dominant at 160-218 and 743-854, vaccine-associated CD4 TCRs also spanned spike. Spike-specific TCR depth and breadth grew after two AZD1222 doses.

The method was immunoSEQ multiplex PCR; TCRdb's version includes in-frame clones alone and lacks a portion of them. The data hold under 150,000 clones, with 85% to 95% observed a single time. Germline CDR1 SGHNT, CDR2 YYREEE (reference sequence). The V end lost 4 bases, the J end lost 4 bases, and 18 bases lay between the germline ends. There are 15 residues in the CDR3. Comment on this clone: The antigen is unknown.

Sequenced material: peripheral blood, taken on day 0 of AZD1222 vaccination. The sequence came from an adult in good health. The rearrangement joins TRBV5-4 to TRBJ2-7; D possibly corresponds to TRBD1 (6 bases). This CDR3 is CASSRREGERYEQYF. In DNA, the CDR3 is TGTGCCAGCAGCCGACGTGAGGGGGAGAGATACGAGCAGTACTTC.